The 32 T cell receptor beta chains reported below all come from one sample, sequenced in a study of T cell responses to AZD1222 COVID-19 vaccine. The protocol was immunoSEQ multiplex PCR, while the TCRdb copy is restricted to in-frame clones and leaves out a portion. The table records 150,000 or so clones, approximately 90% of them present only once. Here the sequenced sample was peripheral blood, taken 28 days after the second AZD1222 dose. All receptors derive from an adult who received the AZD1222 COVID-19 vaccine.

The chain joins TRBV6-6 to TRBJ2-3, with 7 positions matching TRBD1. The CDR3 covers 13 residues. J was trimmed by 6 bases and V by 5 bases; bases with no gene match: 5. Germline V CDR1 and CDR2: MNHNY, SVGAGI (reference sequence). The CDR3 reads CASSTPDRDTQYF. The CDR3 region has the DNA TGTGCCAGCAGTACCCCGGACAGGGATACGCAGTATTTT.

This clone was seen a single time. The rearrangement uses TRBV6-5 and TRBJ1-4, with 9 bases identical to TRBD1. The J segment lost 8 bases and the V segment lost 6 bases, leaving 10 bases of the junction unmatched. The CDR3 is 15 residues long. Per the germline V gene, CDR1 is MNHEY and CDR2 is SVGAGI. CDR3 bases: TGTGCCAGCAGGCGGGGACAGGGATGGAGGGAAAAACTGTTTTTT. The encoded protein is CASRRGQGWREKLFF.

J is TRBJ2-5 and V is TRBV7-3, with D maybe TRBD2 (7 bases). This CDR3 is built from 15 residues. CDR1 is SGHTA, CDR2 FQGTGA, per germline. V lost 5 bases and J 4 bases, leaving 17 bases between the germline ends. CDR3 nucleotide sequence: TGTGCCAGCAGCCCCCTGGGGGGGGGCGGAGAGACCCAGTACTTC. This translates into CASSPLGGGGETQYF.

The J gene is TRBJ1-6, the V gene TRBV19; D may be TRBD1 (5 bases). V was trimmed by 3 bases and J by 3 bases, leaving 15 bases between them. Germline V gene data show CDR1 as LNHDA and CDR2 as SQIVND (reference sequence). This CDR3 spans 17 amino acids. The DNA of the CDR3 is TGTGCCAGTAGTATTCGGGGCGATGGCGGCTATAATTCACCCCTCCACTTT. It specifies CASSIRGDGGYNSPLHF.

The chain couples TRBV4-1 to TRBJ2-7; 11 nucleotides align to TRBD1. The germline gives CDR1 MGHRA, CDR2 YSYEKL. Losses at the gene ends were 0 bases for V and 7 bases for J; bases not matched to a gene: 8. The CDR3 totals 16 residues. The CDR3 protein is CASSQDLGQGAWEQYF. The DNA of the CDR3 is TGCGCCAGCAGCCAAGATCTCGGACAGGGGGCGTGGGAGCAGTACTTC.

The J gene is TRBJ2-7, the V gene TRBV11-2; no definite D call. The CDR3 is 15 residues long. Trimming stripped 9 bases from V and 4 bases from J, with 22 bases between. From germline, CDR1 is SGHAT and CDR2 FQNNGV. CDR3 bases: TGTGCCAGTGGGCTACGGCAGTACAACCCTTACGAGCAGTACTTC. Amino acids: CASGLRQYNPYEQYF. Together with reference TRBV11-2 and TRBJ2-7, the CDR3 gives the full variable domain: EAGVAQSPRYKIIEKRQSVAFWCNPISGHATLYWYQQILGQGPKLLIQFQNNGVVDDSQLPKDRFSAERLKGVDSTLKIQPAKLEDSAVYLCASGLRQYNPYEQYFGPGTRLTVT.

The CDR3 region is CASSPERQGAGNTIYF. The CDR3 nucleotides read TGCGCCAGCAGCCCAGAGAGGCAGGGAGCAGGAAACACCATATATTTT. The chain couples TRBV5-1 to TRBJ1-3; D may be TRBD1 (5 bases). The CDR3 is made up of 16 amino acids. The germline V gene encodes CDR1 SGHRS and CDR2 YFSETQ. Trimming left V 4 bases short and J 4 bases short, with 18 bases between.

This clone was seen a handful of times. This CDR3 reads CASSAGTSGSNEQFF. CDR3 nucleotide sequence: TGTGCCAGCAGCGCAGGGACTAGCGGGAGTAATGAGCAGTTCTTC. V is TRBV5-6 and J is TRBJ2-1; TRBD2 aligns across 14 bases. The CDR3 is made up of 15 amino acids. After removal of 4 bases from V and 7 bases from J, the junction contained 4 bases not matched to a gene. From germline, CDR1 is SGHDT and CDR2 YYEEEE.

The V gene is TRBV11-2, the J gene TRBJ1-1; D possibly corresponds to TRBD1 (6 bases). V lost 6 bases, J lost 0 bases, and 8 bases lay in between. CDR3 length: 13 amino acids. The germline V gene has CDR1 SGHAT and CDR2 FQNNGV. DNA for the CDR3: TGTGCCAGCAGTTCAGGGGTGAACACTGAAGCTTTCTTT. The encoded protein is CASSSGVNTEAFF.

The chain has TRBV6-2 or TRBV6-3 and TRBJ2-1, with D perhaps TRBD1 (6 bases). CDR1 and CDR2 from the germline V gene are MNHEY and SVGEGT. The CDR3 is made up of 17 amino acids. Trimming took off 4 bases at V and 2 bases at J, with 18 bases between the two ends. The CDR3 DNA reads TGTGCCAGCAGTTTGGCCGCTCCCAGGGGCCCCTACAATGAGCAGTTCTTC. Protein: CASSLAAPRGPYNEQFF.

This sequence joins TRBV6-5 and TRBJ1-1; 9 positions agree with TRBD1. Trimming cost V 5 bases and J 8 bases; bases outside gene matches: 6. The germline gives CDR1 MNHEY, CDR2 SVGAGI. The CDR3 spans 13 residues. CDR3 DNA sequence: TGTGCCAGCAGTCTAAGACAGGGGGGGGAAGCTTTCTTT. This encodes CASSLRQGGEAFF.

The genes are TRBV6-5 and TRBJ2-3; D not certain. Per the germline V gene, CDR1 is MNHEY and CDR2 is SVGAGI. The CDR3 has 13 residues. V was pared by 2 bases and J by 0 bases, with 3 bases between. CDR3 sequence (DNA): TGTGCCAGCAGTTACCGGAGCACAGATACGCAGTATTTT. This encodes CASSYRSTDTQYF.

A remark on this clone: Relative to the germline gene, one junction end is altered; a read error may explain this. The V and J genes are TRBV4-2 and TRBJ2-5, with 9 nucleotides matching TRBD2. The CDR3 is made up of 18 amino acids. The germline V gene encodes CDR1 LGHNA and CDR2 YNFKEQ. This CDR3 reads CASSQEGGWLAGKETHYF. As DNA, the CDR3 is TGTGCCAGCAGCCAAGAAGGCGGGTGGCTAGCGGGAAAAGAGACCCATTACTTC.

The V gene is TRBV6-6, the J gene TRBJ1-5; D is unclear. The CDR3 extends over 15 amino acids. With 1 base removed from V and 0 bases from J, the gap between germline ends came to 7 bases. Germline lookup yields CDR1 MNHNY and CDR2 SVGAGI (reference sequence). The CDR3 DNA sequence: TGTGCCAGCAGTTACTGGCGGGATAGCAATCAGCCCCAGCATTTT. The encoded protein is CASSYWRDSNQPQHF.

This rearrangement joins TRBV11-3 to TRBJ2-2; D not resolved. Germline V gives CDR1 SGHNT, CDR2 YENEEA. The CDR3 is 17 residues long. The V gene lost 1 base and the J gene lost 2 bases, with 14 bases spanning the gap. CDR3 region: CASSLAGGTANTGELFF. CDR3 bases: TGTGCCAGCAGCTTAGCCGGCGGAACAGCTAACACCGGGGAGCTGTTTTTT. The full variable domain, rest sourced from reference TRBV11-3 and TRBJ2-2, is EAGVVQSPRYKIIEKKQPVAFWCNPISGHNTLYWYLQNLGQGPELLIRYENEEAVDDSQLPKDRFSAERLKGVDSTLKIQPAELGDSAVYLCASSLAGGTANTGELFFGEGSRLTVL.

CDR3 bases: TGTGCCAGCTCACCAATGGGGACAGTCTACAATGAGCAGTTCTTC. Its translation: CASSPMGTVYNEQFF. The chain recombines TRBV18 with TRBJ2-1; 7 bases align to TRBD1. The CDR3 covers 15 residues. The trim removed 2 bases at V and 3 bases at J, leaving 4 bases unmatched. Germline CDR1 is KGHSH and CDR2 is LQKENI.

V gene TRBV9 combines with J gene TRBJ1-2, with D hard to call. Trimming took off 0 bases at V and 4 bases at J, with 13 bases between the two ends. The CDR3 sequence is 15 residues long. Germline CDR1 reads SGDLS; CDR2 reads YYNGEE. The CDR3 DNA follows: TGTGCCAGCAGCGTAGCGGACGGCAACTTCTATGGCTACACCTTC. It encodes CASSVADGNFYGYTF.

The rearrangement joins TRBV5-6 to TRBJ2-7; D unclear. Per the germline V gene, CDR1 is SGHDT and CDR2 is YYEEEE. The CDR3 spans 14 residues. Trimming stripped 0 bases from V and 2 bases from J, with 9 bases between. This CDR3 reads CASSLGGITYEQYF. Here the CDR3 DNA reads TGTGCCAGCAGCTTGGGTGGCATAACCTACGAGCAGTACTTC. Looking up the rest from reference TRBV5-6 and TRBJ2-7 gives the full variable domain: DAGVTQSPTHLIKTRGQQVTLRCSPKSGHDTVSWYQQALGQGPQFIFQYYEEEERQRGNFPDRFSGHQFPNYSSELNVNALLLGDSALYLCASSLGGITYEQYFGPGTRLTVT.

This clone was detected once. V usage is TRBV27 and J usage is TRBJ2-1, with 10 nucleotides matching TRBD2. The ends lost 7 bases at V and 7 bases at J; junction bases unmatched: 4. Germline-derived CDR1 and CDR2 are MNHEY and SMNVEV (reference sequence). There are 13 residues in the CDR3. The CDR3 sequence: CASTRTSGNEQFF. CDR3 nucleotides: TGTGCCAGCACACGGACTAGCGGAAATGAGCAGTTCTTC.

The V call is TRBV9, the J call TRBJ1-2; 7 bases agree with TRBD1. With V trimmed by 0 bases and J by 7 bases, 6 bases remained unmatched. Germline CDR1 SGDLS, CDR2 YYNGEE. The CDR3 runs to 14 residues. CDR3 sequence: CASSVDQGGGGYTF. Here the CDR3 DNA reads TGTGCCAGCAGCGTAGACCAGGGGGGAGGTGGCTACACCTTC.

V gene TRBV7-9 combines with J gene TRBJ1-6; unclear D gene. V lost 5 bases, J lost 4 bases, and 9 bases lay in between. The CDR3 consists of 14 residues. Germline assignment: CDR1 SEHNR and CDR2 FQNEAQ (reference sequence). The CDR3 DNA follows: TGTGCCAGCAGCCCCGACGGGTATAATTCACCCCTCCACTTT. Its translation: CASSPDGYNSPLHF.

The gene calls are TRBV27 and TRBJ1-1, with unresolved D. The CDR3 spans 16 residues. Trimming shortened V by 2 bases and J by 5 bases, and 18 bases separated the two germline ends. The germline V gene encodes CDR1 MNHEY and CDR2 SMNVEV (reference sequence). CDR3 in DNA: TGTGCCAGCAGTTTAGGTAGGTCAGGCCTATTGACTGAAGCTTTCTTT. It translates to CASSLGRSGLLTEAFF.

The chain employs TRBV6-1 and TRBJ2-7; no clear D gene. CDR1 and CDR2 from the germline V gene are MNHNS and SASEGT. V lost 5 bases and J 0 bases, leaving 14 bases between the germline ends. The CDR3 spans 15 residues. In nucleotides, the CDR3 is TGTGCCAGCAGTCACGAAACAGTGGACTCCTACGAGCAGTACTTC. Protein: CASSHETVDSYEQYF.

This clone was seen a few times. This chain connects TRBV5-1 to TRBJ2-7; D is possibly TRBD2 (5 bases). The CDR3 has 15 residues. Germline CDR1 SGHRS, CDR2 YFSETQ. The V end was cut by 0 bases, the J end by 0 bases, with 10 bases between. As DNA, the CDR3 is TGCGCCAGCAGCTTGGCGGTAGGGAGCTCCTACGAGCAGTACTTC. Amino acids: CASSLAVGSSYEQYF.

The J gene is TRBJ1-6, the V gene TRBV3-1 (or the pseudogene TRBV3-2); D remains unclear. Deletions cut 1 base from V and 1 base from J, with 5 bases between. CDR3 length: 15 amino acids. From germline, CDR1 is LGHDT and CDR2 YNNKEL (reference sequence). As DNA, the CDR3 is TGTGCCAGCAGCCAAGTGGGGTCCTATAATTCACCCCTCCACTTT. Translating gives CASSQVGSYNSPLHF.

The chain has TRBV9 and TRBJ2-7; D is unclear. V was clipped by 1 base and J by 2 bases, with 10 bases between them. Germline CDR1 is SGDLS and CDR2 is YYNGEE. This CDR3 is 14 amino acids long. The CDR3 DNA reads as TGTGCCAGCAGCGTATACGGCAGCACCTACGAGCAGTACTTC. Protein sequence: CASSVYGSTYEQYF.

The chain links TRBV9 to TRBJ1-1; D is perhaps TRBD1 (6 bases). Germline CDR1 and CDR2: SGDLS and YYNGEE. V dropped 0 bases and J dropped 5 bases, with 17 bases sitting between them. CDR3 length: 16 residues. CDR3 in DNA: TGTGCCAGCAGCGTAGGGCGGGGCAGGGGTACGACTGAAGCTTTCTTT. Its protein is CASSVGRGRGTTEAFF.

The V gene is TRBV2, the J gene TRBJ1-3, with D perhaps matching TRBD1 (6 bases). CDR3 length: 15 amino acids. V was clipped by 6 bases and J by 2 bases, with 14 bases between them. Germline CDR1 SNHLY, CDR2 FYNNEI. CDR3 amino acids: CASRLWTVAGNTIYF. The CDR3 coding sequence is TGTGCCAGCAGACTATGGACAGTCGCTGGAAACACCATATATTTT.

This clone was recorded only once. Other DNA variants within this sample encode the same CDR3. The gene calls are TRBV29-1 and TRBJ1-5; the D is unclear. The CDR3 has 12 residues. The germline gives CDR1 SQVTM, CDR2 ANQGSEA. V shed 4 bases and J shed 2 bases, with 6 bases lying between them. CDR3 nucleotides: TGCAGCGTTGGAGAGGGCAATCAGCCCCAGCATTTT. Translated, it gives CSVGEGNQPQHF.

The CDR3 DNA sequence: TGCAGCGACCCGGGACAGACGAGCTCCTACGAGCAGTACTTC. This codes for CSDPGQTSSYEQYF. The V call is TRBV29-1, the J call TRBJ2-7; 7 nucleotides match TRBD1. Germline loops: CDR1 SQVTM, CDR2 ANQGSEA. CDR3 length: 14 residues. The V segment lost 7 bases and the J segment 0 bases; nucleotides outside the gene matches: 9.

The gene calls are TRBV7-9 and TRBJ2-7; 11 bases map to TRBD1. J lost 5 bases, V lost 5 bases, and 8 bases had no gene match. This CDR3 is 15 amino acids long. CDR1 SEHNR and CDR2 FQNEAQ come from the germline V gene (reference sequence). CDR3 amino acids: CASSRTDRGRHEQYF. CDR3 nucleotide sequence: TGTGCCAGCAGCCGCACGGACAGGGGGCGCCACGAGCAGTACTTC.

This chain connects TRBV18 to TRBJ1-3, with D unresolved. Trimming shortened V by 4 bases and J by 0 bases, and 7 bases separated the two germline ends. The length of the CDR3 is 14 residues. Germline-derived CDR1 and CDR2 are KGHSH and LQKENI. The CDR3 nucleotides read TGTGCCAGCTCACAGAAGGCCTCTGGAAACACCATATATTTT. Protein product: CASSQKASGNTIYF. Full variable domain (remainder filled in from reference TRBV18 and TRBJ1-3): NAGVMQNPRHLVRRRGQEARLRCSPMKGHSHVYWYRQLPEEGLKFMVYLQKENIIDESGMPKERFSAEFPKEGPSILRIQQVVRGDSAAYFCASSQKASGNTIYFGEGSWLTVV.